The 23 T cell receptor beta chains reported below all come from one sample, sequenced in a study of cytomegalovirus exposure and HLA in healthy donors. Primers for the PCR totalled 60 Vbeta and 13 Jbeta. Sequencing used immunoSEQ multiplex PCR; TCRdb keeps in-frame clones, though not all of them. The repertoire holds about 190,000 clones, with 60% to 80% as singletons. Sequenced: PBMCs. These receptors were taken from a woman under 30 in good health and CMV-seronegative.

V and J are TRBV28 and TRBJ2-7; D is possibly TRBD2 (6 bases). CDR1 is MDHEN, CDR2 SYDVKM, per germline. V was cut by 7 bases and J by 2 bases, with 12 bases left in between. CDR3 size: 13 residues. CDR3 protein: CASNRGGTYEQYF. The DNA for the CDR3 is TGTGCCAGCAATCGTGGGGGGACCTACGAGCAGTACTTC.

The V call is TRBV7-8, the J call TRBJ1-5; 8 bases match TRBD1. The germline V gene encodes CDR1 SGHVS and CDR2 FQNEAQ. CDR3 size: 16 residues. J lost 1 base, V lost 4 bases, and 6 bases had no gene match. In DNA, the CDR3 is TGTGCCAGCAGCTCGACAGGGGATCGGAGCAATCAGCCCCAGCATTTT. Its translation is CASSSTGDRSNQPQHF.

The CDR3 bases are TGCGCCAGCAGCTTGGGTACAGGGGTACGCTCTGGAAACACCATATATTTT. Its protein product is CASSLGTGVRSGNTIYF. This chain links TRBV5-1 with TRBJ1-3, with 7 bases fitting TRBD1. Germline CDR1 is SGHRS and CDR2 is YFSETQ. The J segment lost 0 bases and the V segment lost 0 bases, leaving 6 bases of the junction unmatched. The CDR3 totals 17 residues. Using reference TRBV5-1 and TRBJ1-3 for the parts outside the CDR3, the full variable domain is KAGVTQTPRYLIKTRGQQVTLSCSPISGHRSVSWYQQTPGQGLQFLFEYFSETQRNKGNFPGRFSGRQFSNSRSEMNVSTLELGDSALYLCASSLGTGVRSGNTIYFGEGSWLTVV.

The rearrangement uses TRBV5-4 and TRBJ2-3; weak D call: TRBD1 (6 bases). V lost 0 bases and J lost 5, with 13 bases in between. This CDR3 has 15 amino acids. Germline V gene sequence: CDR1 SGHNT, CDR2 YYREEE (reference sequence). CDR3 DNA sequence: TGTGCCAGCAGCTTGGTGGGCAGGGGATTAGATACGCAGTATTTT. This encodes CASSLVGRGLDTQYF.

The V gene is TRBV19, the J gene TRBJ1-1, with unresolved D. This CDR3 contains 13 residues. Germline V gene sequence: CDR1 LNHDA, CDR2 SQIVND (reference sequence). The V and J ends lost 2 bases and 4 bases respectively, with 8 bases between them. For the CDR3, the DNA is TGTGCCAGTAGTATACCGGGGAGCACTGAAGCTTTCTTT. Amino acids: CASSIPGSTEAFF.

To note about this clone: This sample also contains other DNA sequences that code for the same CDR3. Here the CDR3 reads CASSVEGLSTDTQYF. Written as DNA, the CDR3 is TGTGCCAGCAGCGTAGAGGGGCTAAGCACAGATACGCAGTATTTT. The chain employs TRBV9 and TRBJ2-3; a weak D match, TRBD1 (5 bases). The V and J ends lost 0 bases and 0 bases respectively, with 8 bases between them. From germline, CDR1 is SGDLS and CDR2 YYNGEE. The CDR3 covers 15 residues.

The CDR3 protein is CASSLLKHTEAFF. In DNA, the CDR3 is TGTGCCAGCAGTCTTTTAAAGCACACTGAAGCTTTCTTT. The rearrangement joins TRBV6-1 to TRBJ1-1, with D uncertain. CDR1 and CDR2 (germline): MNHNS, SASEGT. This CDR3 comprises 13 residues. Trimming shortened V by 5 bases and J by 3 bases, and 10 bases separated the two germline ends.

As to this clone: Other DNA sequences in this specimen translate into the identical CDR3. This chain uses TRBV28 with TRBJ1-2, with a tentative D call TRBD1 (6 bases). CDR1 MDHEN and CDR2 SYDVKM come from the germline V gene. The CDR3 has 12 residues. Trimming took off 6 bases at V and 5 bases at J, with 10 bases between the two ends. CDR3 loop: CASSLQGYGYTF. DNA for the CDR3: TGTGCCAGCAGCCTCCAGGGGTATGGCTACACCTTC.

Only one count was recorded for this clone. The chain combines TRBV19 with TRBJ2-7; a possible D gene is TRBD1 (5 bases). Trimming removed 5 bases from V and 2 bases from J, with 10 bases in between. Looked up from germline, CDR1 is LNHDA and CDR2 is SQIVND (reference sequence). The CDR3 spans 13 residues. This CDR3 reads CASSSQGPYEQYF. The CDR3 bases are TGTGCCAGTAGTTCCCAGGGCCCCTACGAGCAGTACTTC.

The chain employs TRBV6-1 and TRBJ1-6; D not certain. The V and J ends lost 8 bases and 4 bases respectively, with 3 bases between them. The CDR3 is 11 residues long. CDR1 MNHNS and CDR2 SASEGT come from the germline V gene. DNA for the CDR3: TGTGCCAGCTCGTATAATTCACCCCTCCACTTT. This codes for CASSYNSPLHF.

This chain joins TRBV10-1 and TRBJ2-3; D not resolved. The germline CDR1 and CDR2 sequences are WNHNN and SYGVQD (reference sequence). This CDR3 region has 12 residues. Trimming took 4 bases from V and 5 from J, leaving 7 bases between them. CDR3: CASSATRDTQYF. The CDR3 bases are TGCGCCAGCAGTGCTACTCGAGATACGCAGTATTTT.

This clone came up a few times. The CDR3 is CASSEGPSQFF. The CDR3 nucleotides read TGTGCCAGCAGTGAGGGCCCTAGCCAGTTCTTC. The V and J genes are TRBV27 and TRBJ2-1; D perhaps matches TRBD2 (5 bases). The V end lost 5 bases, the J end lost 13 bases, and 12 bases lay between the germline ends. Germline V gene data show CDR1 as MNHEY and CDR2 as SMNVEV (reference sequence). This CDR3 spans 11 amino acids.

The gene calls are TRBV28 and TRBJ1-5, with TRBD1 matching over 7 bases. CDR3 length equals 14 residues. Germline V gene sequence: CDR1 MDHEN, CDR2 SYDVKM. The V segment lost 3 bases and the J segment 3 bases; nucleotides outside the gene matches: 2. The CDR3 DNA sequence: TGTGCCAGCAGTTTGGGACAGCACAATCAGCCCCAGCATTTT. Translation: CASSLGQHNQPQHF.

The chain employs TRBV29-1 and TRBJ2-7; 7 positions agree with TRBD1. CDR1 is SQVTM and CDR2 is ANQGSEA in the germline V gene. The CDR3 contains 11 residues. Unmatched junction bases numbered 5, after V lost 6 bases and J lost 6 bases. Written as DNA, the CDR3 is TGCAGCGTGGATACAGGGGCCGAGCAGTACTTC. It yields the protein CSVDTGAEQYF.

The rearrangement links TRBV7-9 to TRBJ1-2; D is perhaps TRBD1 (5 bases). CDR1 SEHNR and CDR2 FQNEAQ come from the germline V gene (reference sequence). This CDR3 contains 15 residues. V was cut by 5 bases and J by 0 bases, with 13 bases left in between. The CDR3 DNA follows: TGTGCCAGCAGCCCTATGGGGACTCCTAACTATGGCTACACCTTC. Its translation: CASSPMGTPNYGYTF.

This rearrangement joins TRBV6-5 to TRBJ2-7; D might be TRBD2 (5 bases). The CDR3 totals 14 residues. V dropped 5 bases and J dropped 0 bases, with 11 bases sitting between them. Germline CDR1 is MNHEY and CDR2 is SVGAGI. The CDR3 sequence is CASSPKRSSYEQYF. The CDR3 DNA is TGTGCCAGCAGTCCCAAGCGGAGCTCCTACGAGCAGTACTTC.

The J gene is TRBJ2-7, the V gene TRBV11-2, with 9 bases aligning to TRBD2. This CDR3 comprises 15 residues. Per the germline V gene, CDR1 is SGHAT and CDR2 is FQNNGV. Trimming took 5 bases from V and 3 from J; bases not matched to a gene: 8. The DNA for the CDR3 is TGTGCCAGCAGCCCCCGTGCTAGCGGGATCTACGAGCAGTACTTC. Its translation is CASSPRASGIYEQYF. The full variable domain, its missing parts supplied by reference TRBV11-2 and TRBJ2-7, is EAGVAQSPRYKIIEKRQSVAFWCNPISGHATLYWYQQILGQGPKLLIQFQNNGVVDDSQLPKDRFSAERLKGVDSTLKIQPAKLEDSAVYLCASSPRASGIYEQYFGPGTRLTVT.

The genes are TRBV7-8 and TRBJ1-3; the D gene is possibly TRBD1 (6 bases). Germline lookup yields CDR1 SGHVS and CDR2 FQNEAQ. The CDR3 length is 15 residues. Deletions cut 4 bases from V and 4 bases from J, with 14 bases between. CDR3 coding DNA: TGTGCCAGCAGCTCTAGGGGGGGGGTGGGAAACACCATATATTTT. It specifies CASSSRGGVGNTIYF.

This clone was observed once. CDR3 in DNA: TGTGCCAGCAGCGCTACGTTAGGGGCTGAAGCTTTCTTT. Amino acids: CASSATLGAEAFF. V and J are TRBV13 and TRBJ1-1; D may be TRBD1 (5 bases). Germline V lookup: CDR1 PRHDT, CDR2 FYEKMQ (reference sequence). The germline V and J ends were trimmed by 5 bases and 6 bases, with 13 bases remaining between them. This CDR3 has 13 amino acids.

V and J are TRBV7-6 and TRBJ1-1; 9 bases fit TRBD1. Trimming at V came to 4 bases and at J to 6 bases, leaving 9 bases not matched to a gene. CDR1 and CDR2 from the germline V gene are SGHVS and FNYEAQ. The CDR3 consists of 15 residues. The CDR3 loop is CASSSLQGAIAEAFF. The CDR3 nucleotides are TGTGCCAGCAGCTCACTACAGGGGGCGATCGCTGAAGCTTTCTTT.

V and J are TRBV4-2 and TRBJ2-1; 8 positions agree with TRBD2. The CDR3 spans 15 residues. The germline V gene has CDR1 LGHNA and CDR2 YNFKEQ. Trimming took 4 bases from V and 1 from J; bases not matched to a gene: 3. The CDR3 loop is CASSPTSGSYNEQFF. The DNA for the CDR3 is TGTGCCAGCAGCCCCACTAGCGGTTCCTACAATGAGCAGTTCTTC.

The chain uses TRBV19 and TRBJ2-5; TRBD1 matches 9 bases. Germline CDR1 is LNHDA and CDR2 is SQIVND (reference sequence). With V trimmed by 3 bases and J by 4 bases, 6 bases remained unmatched. This CDR3 comprises 15 residues. CDR3 residues: CASSMAGQGRETQYF. The CDR3 DNA reads as TGTGCCAGTAGTATGGCGGGACAGGGACGAGAGACCCAGTACTTC.

The chain uses TRBV7-9 and TRBJ1-2; 7 bases line up with TRBD1. The CDR3 is made up of 14 amino acids. The germline V gene encodes CDR1 SEHNR and CDR2 FQNEAQ (reference sequence). V trimming: 5 bases; J trimming: 12 bases; junction bases outside the gene matches: 15. The DNA for the CDR3 is TGTGCCAGCAGCCCTTCGGAGGGGGCCCAGGGGGACACCTTC. It yields the protein CASSPSEGAQGDTF.